The 3 T cell receptor beta chains presented below share a single source sample, sequenced in a study of tumor-infiltrating lymphocytes in oesophageal squamous cell carcinoma listed by TCRdb under 2016. Library prep was done by PCR. The listed sequencing device is Illumina HiSeq 2000. Starting from the raw public reads, TCRdb applied fastp trimming at Q25, assembled clones with MiXCR and retained in-frame beta chains. Each CDR3 protein appears once, grouped with its most common genes and DNA. Across this sample there are over 10,000 distinct CDR3 sequences, with approximately 54% seen only once. The ten largest clones represent about 22% of the sample. Input material: esophageal tumor tissue. The receptor source for this set is a male donor with esophageal squamous cell carcinoma.

The V call is TRBV7-6, the J call TRBJ2-5; 8 bases line up with TRBD1. The junction had 5 bases not matched to a gene; V was cut back by 4 bases and J by 4 bases. This CDR3 contains 14 residues. Germline CDR1 and CDR2: SGHVS and FNYEAQ. The CDR3 protein is CASSSGQGGETQYF. CDR3 in DNA: TGTGCCAGCAGCTCTGGACAGGGCGGAGAGACCCAGTACTTC.

This sequence joins TRBV10-3 and TRBJ2-2; D gene ambiguous. The ends were cut back, 5 bases at V and 1 base at J, with 14 bases in the middle. From germline, CDR1 is ENHRY and CDR2 SYGVKD. The CDR3 covers 16 residues. The CDR3 protein is CAISRLKTENTGELFF. In nucleotides, the CDR3 is TGTGCCATCAGTCGACTTAAAACGGAGAACACCGGGGAGCTGTTTTTT.

The chain combines TRBV7-9 with TRBJ2-4; TRBD1 aligns across 8 bases. This CDR3 has 16 residues. Trimming cost V 1 base and J 0 bases; bases outside gene matches: 2. CDR1 and CDR2 (germline): SEHNR, FQNEAQ (reference sequence). The CDR3 loop reads CASSLVGQVAKNIQYF. The CDR3 coding sequence is TGTGCCAGCAGCTTAGTGGGACAGGTAGCCAAAAACATTCAGTACTTC.